The clone carrying this TCR beta chain was observed a few times. Antigen unknown. CD4+ and CD8+ T cells were sorted from PBMCs stained for CD3, CD4 and CD8. The data derive from a study of CD8+ T cells in alopecia areata. The CDR3 consists of 19 residues. The germline V and J ends were trimmed by 6 bases and 2 bases, with 29 bases remaining between them. The V gene's germline CDR1 is LGHNT and CDR2 FRNRAP. Study conclusions and caveats: Scalp repertoires also include resident alphabeta T cells from normal skin. Scalp lesions, especially in alopecia totalis/universalis, had higher clonality than normal scalp. TCRs were shared less clearly across patients than in mice, possibly for HLA-related reasons.

The authors extracted RNA and reverse transcribed it into cDNA as the sequencing template. Using immunoSEQ multiplex PCR, the repertoire was profiled, and TCRdb retains in-frame clones only, with some absent. Among about 140,000 clones listed, around two thirds were seen once. The sequenced sample consisted of CD8+ T cells sorted from blood. The receptor was isolated from a human donor in good health. This rearrangement joins TRBV12-5 to TRBJ2-7; D might be TRBD2 (5 bases). The CDR3 bases are TGTGCTAGTGGCCGACAAAAAACGGGATTACCGAACGGAGCCTACGAGCAGTACTTC. Amino acids: CASGRQKTGLPNGAYEQYF.